The TCR beta chain described here comes from a study of T-cell memory formation after mild COVID-19. Using constant-segment primers, 5'RACE produced TCR alpha and TCR beta cDNA libraries carrying sample barcodes and UMIs. TCRdb reanalysed the 5' RACE reads using MiXCR and keeps one entry per CDR3 protein. The repertoire holds under 400,000 distinct CDR3 sequences, around 21% seen once, with around an eighth in the top ten. Germline values: CDR1 DFQATT, CDR2 SNEGSKA (reference sequence). This CDR3 has 11 residues. Trimming left V 6 bases short and J 5 bases short, with 10 bases between. Comments on this clonotype: Antigen: not known.

Study conclusions and caveats: The finding that pre-infection memory included some responding clones suggested that cross-reactive memory joined. Chiefly within CM and EM were the contracting CD4+ clones; CD8+ ones were within EMRA. Among clones contracting day 15 to 85, CD4/CD8 was balanced, whereas later expanders leaned CD4+.

The rearrangement uses TRBV20-1 and TRBJ1-2, with unresolved D. This TCR came from an adult woman who had mild COVID-19 (a few samples of this study predate the infection). Cell type and time point are not known. The material sequenced was PBMCs or a T cell subset sorted from them (not recorded which). The CDR3 region has the DNA TGCAGTGCCCCTCATTGGTATGGCTACACCTTC. The encoded protein is CSAPHWYGYTF.